The clone carrying this T cell receptor (beta chain) was found once. The antigen is unknown. Assay used: immunoSEQ multiplex PCR; TCRdb lists only in-frame clones, some missing. Of about 250,000 clones detected, less than 90% appear once; the ten largest clones hold 12%. While the first cohort had 700 or so subjects, the donors belonged to the separate validation cohort of over a hundred subjects. This record belongs to a study of cytomegalovirus exposure and HLA in healthy donors. Study-wide results and limits: Reports credit the classifier with highly specific, highly sensitive diagnosis of cytomegalovirus status.

This CDR3 has 16 amino acids. The germline V gene has CDR1 SGHAT and CDR2 FQNNGV. V lost 5 bases and J lost 5, with 18 bases in between. Sequenced sample: PBMCs. The sequence was obtained from a man aged 18 to 29 in good health and CMV-seropositive. The V and J genes are TRBV11-2 and TRBJ1-4; tentative D call: TRBD1 (5 bases). This CDR3 is CASSRGTAPFNEKLFF. CDR3 bases: TGTGCCAGCAGCCGAGGGACCGCCCCGTTCAATGAAAAACTGTTTTTT.